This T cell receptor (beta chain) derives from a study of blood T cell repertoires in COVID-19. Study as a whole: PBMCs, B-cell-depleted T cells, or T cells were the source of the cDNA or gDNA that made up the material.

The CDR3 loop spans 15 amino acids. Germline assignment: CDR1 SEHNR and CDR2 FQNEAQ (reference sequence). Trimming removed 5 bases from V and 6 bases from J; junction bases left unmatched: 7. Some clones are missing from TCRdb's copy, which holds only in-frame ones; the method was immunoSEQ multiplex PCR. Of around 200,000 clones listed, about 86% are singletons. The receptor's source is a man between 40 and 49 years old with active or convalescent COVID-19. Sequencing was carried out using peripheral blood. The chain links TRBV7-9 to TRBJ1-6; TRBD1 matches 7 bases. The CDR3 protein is CASSPAGTVNSPLHF. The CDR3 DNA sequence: TGTGCCAGCAGCCCGGCCGGGACAGTTAATTCACCCCTCCACTTT.